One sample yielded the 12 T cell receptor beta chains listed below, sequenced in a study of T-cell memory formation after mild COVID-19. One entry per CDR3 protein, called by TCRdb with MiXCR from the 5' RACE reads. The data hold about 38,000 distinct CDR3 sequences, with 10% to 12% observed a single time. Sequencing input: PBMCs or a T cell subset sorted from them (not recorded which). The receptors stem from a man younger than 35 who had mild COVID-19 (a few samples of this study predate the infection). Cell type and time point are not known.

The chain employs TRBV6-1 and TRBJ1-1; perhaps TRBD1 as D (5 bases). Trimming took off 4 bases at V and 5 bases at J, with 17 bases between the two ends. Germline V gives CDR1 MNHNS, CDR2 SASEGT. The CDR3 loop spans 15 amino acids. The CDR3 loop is CASSGAGLGWTEAFF. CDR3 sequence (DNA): TGTGCCAGCAGTGGGGCAGGGTTAGGATGGACTGAAGCTTTCTTT.

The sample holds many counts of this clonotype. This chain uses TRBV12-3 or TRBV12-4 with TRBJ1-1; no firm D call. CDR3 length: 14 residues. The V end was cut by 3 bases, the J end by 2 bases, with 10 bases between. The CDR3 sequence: CASSFPGSNTEAFF. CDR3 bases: TGTGCCAGCAGTTTCCCGGGGAGCAACACTGAAGCTTTCTTT.

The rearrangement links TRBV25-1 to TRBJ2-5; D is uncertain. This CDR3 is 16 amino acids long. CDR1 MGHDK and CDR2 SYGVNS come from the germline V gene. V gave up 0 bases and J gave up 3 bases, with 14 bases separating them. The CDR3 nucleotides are TGTGCCAGCAGTGAATATGGTAGGCGGAATGAAGAGACCCAGTACTTC. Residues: CASSEYGRRNEETQYF.

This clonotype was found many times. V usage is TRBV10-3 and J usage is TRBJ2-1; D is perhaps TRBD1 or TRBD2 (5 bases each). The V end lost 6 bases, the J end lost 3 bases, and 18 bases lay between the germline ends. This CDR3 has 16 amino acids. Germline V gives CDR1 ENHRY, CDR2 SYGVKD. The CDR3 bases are TGTGCCATCAGCAGCCGGGGCCGCTCCCTCTACAATGAGCAGTTCTTC. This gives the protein CAISSRGRSLYNEQFF.

The CDR3 coding sequence is TGTGCCAGCAGCTTAGTGTTCCCGCGGGGGACCCAGTACTTC. Protein sequence: CASSLVFPRGTQYF. V gene TRBV7-6 combines with J gene TRBJ2-5; D is perhaps TRBD2 (6 bases). The CDR3 has 14 residues. Trimming took off 1 base at V and 7 bases at J, with 13 bases between the two ends. Germline-derived CDR1 and CDR2 are SGHVS and FNYEAQ.

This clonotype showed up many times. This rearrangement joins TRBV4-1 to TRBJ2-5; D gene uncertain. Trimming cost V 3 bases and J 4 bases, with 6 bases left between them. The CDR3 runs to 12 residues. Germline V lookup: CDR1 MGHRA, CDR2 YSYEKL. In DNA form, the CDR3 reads TGCGCCAGCAGCCAGTTAGGAGAGACCCAGTACTTC. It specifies CASSQLGETQYF.

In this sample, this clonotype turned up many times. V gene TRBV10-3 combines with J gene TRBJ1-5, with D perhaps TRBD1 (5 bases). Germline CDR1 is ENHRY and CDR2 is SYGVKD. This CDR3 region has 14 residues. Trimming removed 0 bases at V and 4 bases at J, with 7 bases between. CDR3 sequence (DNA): TGTGCCATCAGTGAGTCGACAGAAAATCAGCCCCAGCATTTT. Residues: CAISESTENQPQHF.

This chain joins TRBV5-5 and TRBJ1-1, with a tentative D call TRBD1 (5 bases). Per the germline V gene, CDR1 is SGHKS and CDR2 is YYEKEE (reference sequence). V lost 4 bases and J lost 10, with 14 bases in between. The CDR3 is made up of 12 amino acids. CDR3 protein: CASSPTPQGAFF. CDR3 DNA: TGTGCCAGCAGCCCTACCCCGCAGGGAGCTTTCTTT. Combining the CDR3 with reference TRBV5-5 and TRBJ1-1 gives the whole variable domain DAGVTQSPTHLIKTRGQQVTLRCSPISGHKSVSWYQQVLGQGPQFIFQYYEKEERGRGNFPDRFSARQFPNYSSELNVNALLLGDSALYLCASSPTPQGAFFGQGTRLTVV.

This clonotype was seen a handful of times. The CDR3 DNA reads TGCGCCAGCAGCCAAGAGGAGGCTGGAGAGCAGTTCTTC. This translates into CASSQEEAGEQFF. The chain recombines TRBV4-1 with TRBJ2-1; possibly TRBD2 for D (5 bases). The length of the CDR3 is 13 residues. Trimming took 0 bases from V and 10 from J, leaving 10 bases between them. Germline values: CDR1 MGHRA, CDR2 YSYEKL.

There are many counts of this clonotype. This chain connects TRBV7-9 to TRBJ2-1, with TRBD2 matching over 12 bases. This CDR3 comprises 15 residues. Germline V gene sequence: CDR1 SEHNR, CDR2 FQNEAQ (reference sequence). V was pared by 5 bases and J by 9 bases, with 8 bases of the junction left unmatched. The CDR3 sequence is CASSPGLAGIGEQFF. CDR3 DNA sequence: TGTGCCAGCAGCCCAGGACTAGCGGGGATAGGTGAGCAGTTCTTC.

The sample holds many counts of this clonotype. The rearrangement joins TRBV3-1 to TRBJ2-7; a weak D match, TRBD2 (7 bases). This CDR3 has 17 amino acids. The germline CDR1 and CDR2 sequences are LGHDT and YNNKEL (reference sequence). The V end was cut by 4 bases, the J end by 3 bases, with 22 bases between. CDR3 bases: TGTGCCAGCAGCCCCGAGATCGGAAAGGGGGGGTACTACGAGCAGTACTTC. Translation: CASSPEIGKGGYYEQYF.

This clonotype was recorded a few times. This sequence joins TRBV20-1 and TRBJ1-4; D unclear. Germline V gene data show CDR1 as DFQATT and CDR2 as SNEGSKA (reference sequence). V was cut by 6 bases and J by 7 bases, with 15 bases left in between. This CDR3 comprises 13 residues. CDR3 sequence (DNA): TGCAGTGCGATGGTTGCCGTCGGTGAAAAACTGTTTTTT. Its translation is CSAMVAVGEKLFF.